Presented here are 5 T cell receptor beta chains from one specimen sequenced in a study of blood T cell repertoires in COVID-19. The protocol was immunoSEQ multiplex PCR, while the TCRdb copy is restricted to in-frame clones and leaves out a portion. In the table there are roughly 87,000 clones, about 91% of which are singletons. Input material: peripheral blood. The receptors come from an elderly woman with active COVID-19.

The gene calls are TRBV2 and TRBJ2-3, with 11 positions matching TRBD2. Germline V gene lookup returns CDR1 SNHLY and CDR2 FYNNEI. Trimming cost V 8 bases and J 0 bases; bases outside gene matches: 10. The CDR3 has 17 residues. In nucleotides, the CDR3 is TGTGCCAGCGGAGGGACTAGCGGAAGGGATAGCACAGATACGCAGTATTTT. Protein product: CASGGTSGRDSTDTQYF.

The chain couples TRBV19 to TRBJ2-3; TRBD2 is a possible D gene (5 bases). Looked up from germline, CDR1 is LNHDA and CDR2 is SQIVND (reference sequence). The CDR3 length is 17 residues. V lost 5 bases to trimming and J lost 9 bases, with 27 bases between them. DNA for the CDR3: TGTGCCAGTAGTCCCCGGGGTTTGAGGGATAAAGATTTCACGCAGTATTTT. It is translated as CASSPRGLRDKDFTQYF.

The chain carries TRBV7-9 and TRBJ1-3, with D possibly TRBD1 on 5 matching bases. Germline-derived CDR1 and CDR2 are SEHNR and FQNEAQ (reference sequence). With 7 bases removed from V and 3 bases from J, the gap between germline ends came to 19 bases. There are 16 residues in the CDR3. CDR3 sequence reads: CASTRGGVGNGNTIYF. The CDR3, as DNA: TGTGCCAGCACCCGGGGGGGGGTCGGTAATGGAAACACCATATATTTT.

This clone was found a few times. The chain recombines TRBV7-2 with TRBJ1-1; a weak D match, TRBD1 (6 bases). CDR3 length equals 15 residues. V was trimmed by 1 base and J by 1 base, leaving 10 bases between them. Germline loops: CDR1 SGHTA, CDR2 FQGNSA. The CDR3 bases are TGTGCCAGCAGCTTAGGACAGGCGGGGAACACTGAAGCTTTCTTT. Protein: CASSLGQAGNTEAFF.

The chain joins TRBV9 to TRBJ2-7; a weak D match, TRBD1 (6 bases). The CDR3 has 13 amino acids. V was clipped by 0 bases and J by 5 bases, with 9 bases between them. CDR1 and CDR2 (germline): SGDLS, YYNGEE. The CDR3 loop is CASSVGRGHEQYF. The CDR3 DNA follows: TGTGCCAGCAGCGTAGGCAGGGGCCACGAGCAGTACTTC.